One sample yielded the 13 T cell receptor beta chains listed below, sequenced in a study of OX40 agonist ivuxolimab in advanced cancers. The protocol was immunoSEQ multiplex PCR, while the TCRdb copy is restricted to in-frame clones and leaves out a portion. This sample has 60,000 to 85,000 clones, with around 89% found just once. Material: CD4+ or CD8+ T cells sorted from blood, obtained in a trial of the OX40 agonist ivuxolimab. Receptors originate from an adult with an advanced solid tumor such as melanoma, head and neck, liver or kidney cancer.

The CDR3 DNA reads TGTGCCAGCAGTTTATCAGACTCCGAGCAGTACTTC. Protein: CASSLSDSEQYF. This chain joins TRBV28 and TRBJ2-7; no definite D call. V was shortened by 1 base and J by 6 bases, with 7 bases between the two germline ends. This CDR3 contains 12 residues. Germline V gives CDR1 MDHEN, CDR2 SYDVKM.

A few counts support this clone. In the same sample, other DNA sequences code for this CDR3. The CDR3 region has the DNA TGTGCCAGTTCCCGGACTGGTCAGGGAAACACTGAAGCTTTCTTT. Translation: CASSRTGQGNTEAFF. The rearrangement uses TRBV19 and TRBJ1-1; a possible D gene is TRBD1 (5 bases). CDR1 and CDR2 (germline): LNHDA, SQIVND (reference sequence). The CDR3 loop spans 15 amino acids. V lost 8 bases to trimming and J lost 2 bases, with 18 bases between them.

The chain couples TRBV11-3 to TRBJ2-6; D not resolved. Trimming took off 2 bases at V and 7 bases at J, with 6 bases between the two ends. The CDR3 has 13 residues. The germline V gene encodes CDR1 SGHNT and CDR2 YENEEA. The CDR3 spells CASSLNIANVLTF. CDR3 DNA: TGTGCCAGCAGCTTAAACATAGCCAACGTCCTGACTTTC.

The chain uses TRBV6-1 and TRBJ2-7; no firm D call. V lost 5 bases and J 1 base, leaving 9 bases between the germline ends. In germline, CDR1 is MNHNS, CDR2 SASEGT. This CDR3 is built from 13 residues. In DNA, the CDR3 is TGTGCCAGCAGTCTTGGCGATTCCTACGAGCAGTACTTC. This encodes CASSLGDSYEQYF.

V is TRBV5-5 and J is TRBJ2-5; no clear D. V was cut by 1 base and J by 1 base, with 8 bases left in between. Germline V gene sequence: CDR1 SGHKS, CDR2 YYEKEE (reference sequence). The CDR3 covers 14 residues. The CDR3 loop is CASSLTAIQETQYF. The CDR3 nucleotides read TGTGCCAGCAGCTTGACAGCGATCCAAGAGACCCAGTACTTC.

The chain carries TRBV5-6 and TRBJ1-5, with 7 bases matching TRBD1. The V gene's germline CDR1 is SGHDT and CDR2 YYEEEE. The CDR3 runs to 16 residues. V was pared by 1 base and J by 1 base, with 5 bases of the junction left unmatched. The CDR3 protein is CASSLSTGESNQPQHF. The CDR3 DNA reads TGTGCCAGCAGCTTGAGTACAGGGGAAAGCAATCAGCCCCAGCATTTT.

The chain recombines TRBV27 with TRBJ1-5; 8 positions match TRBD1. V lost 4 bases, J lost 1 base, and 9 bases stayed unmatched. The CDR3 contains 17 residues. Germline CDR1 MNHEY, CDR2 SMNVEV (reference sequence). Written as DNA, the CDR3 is TGTGCCAGCAGTTCCTCACAGGGGGTGGCGAGCAATCAGCCCCAGCATTTT. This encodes CASSSSQGVASNQPQHF.

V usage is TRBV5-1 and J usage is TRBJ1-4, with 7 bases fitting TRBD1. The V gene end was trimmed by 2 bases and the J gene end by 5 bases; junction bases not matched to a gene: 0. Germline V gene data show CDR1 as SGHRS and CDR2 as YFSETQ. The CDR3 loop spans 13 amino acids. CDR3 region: CASSLQGNEKLFF. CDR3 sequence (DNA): TGCGCCAGCAGCTTACAGGGGAATGAAAAACTGTTTTTT.

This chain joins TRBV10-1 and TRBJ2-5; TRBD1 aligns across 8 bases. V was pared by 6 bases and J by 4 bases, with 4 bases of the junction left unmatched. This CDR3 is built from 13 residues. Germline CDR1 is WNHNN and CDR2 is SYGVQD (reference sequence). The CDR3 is CASSRQGRETQYF. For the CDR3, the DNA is TGCGCCAGCAGCCGACAGGGGAGAGAGACCCAGTACTTC.

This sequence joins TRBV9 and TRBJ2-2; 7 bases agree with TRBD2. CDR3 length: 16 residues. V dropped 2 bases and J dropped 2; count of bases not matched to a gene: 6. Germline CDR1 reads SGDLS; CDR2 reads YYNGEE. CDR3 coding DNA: TGTGCCAGCAGCGTGTCCGGGACTATAAACACCGGGGAGCTGTTTTTT. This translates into CASSVSGTINTGELFF.

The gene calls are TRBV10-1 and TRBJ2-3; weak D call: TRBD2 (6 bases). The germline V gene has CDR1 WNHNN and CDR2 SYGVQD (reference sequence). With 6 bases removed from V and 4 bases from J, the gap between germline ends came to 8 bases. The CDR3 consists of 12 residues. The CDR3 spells CASSGTSDTQYF. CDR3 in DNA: TGCGCCAGCAGCGGGACTTCAGATACGCAGTATTTT.

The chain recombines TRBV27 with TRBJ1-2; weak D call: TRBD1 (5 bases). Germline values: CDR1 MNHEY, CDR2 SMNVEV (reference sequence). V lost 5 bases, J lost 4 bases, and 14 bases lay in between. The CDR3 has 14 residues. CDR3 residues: CASSPTGPRYGYTF. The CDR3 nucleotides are TGTGCCAGCAGTCCTACGGGACCTCGCTATGGCTACACCTTC.

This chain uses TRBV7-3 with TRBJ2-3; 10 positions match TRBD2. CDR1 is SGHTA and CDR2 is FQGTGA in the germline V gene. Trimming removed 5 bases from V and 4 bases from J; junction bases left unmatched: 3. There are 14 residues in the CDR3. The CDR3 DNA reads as TGTGCCAGCAGCCCGGGACTAGCGCCAGATACGCAGTATTTT. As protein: CASSPGLAPDTQYF.